This T cell receptor beta chain was sequenced in a study of HIV-infected patients and healthy controls. Looking at the study overall: CD8 counts did not change consistently during early therapy; the CD4:CD8 ratio climbed slightly.

Around 0.5 ug RNA was reverse transcribed with alpha and beta constant-region primers. Each of the alpha and beta chains got its own library through chain-specific third strand synthesis with indices. MiXCR was run by TCRdb on the 5' RACE reads, yielding one entry per CDR3 protein. This sample yields about 10,000 distinct CDR3 sequences, of which over 4.5% are seen a single time; roughly 14% belongs to the top ten. This clonotype was counted ten times or more. The length of the CDR3 is 15 residues. Germline CDR1 reads SGHTA; CDR2 reads FQGNSA. Trimming removed 1 base from V and 5 bases from J, with 12 bases in between. All unsorted peripheral T cells were captured because whole blood was used without fractionation. People with immunomodulatory therapy, recent vaccination or treatment interruptions were not enrolled.

The sample in question was blood, obtained before antiretroviral therapy. This clonotype originated in an adult with HIV infection. The rearrangement uses TRBV7-2 and TRBJ1-5, with D possibly TRBD1 on 5 matching bases. The CDR3 coding sequence is TGTGCCAGCAGCTTAGAGGGCAGGGCGCATCAGCCCCAGCATTTT. This gives the protein CASSLEGRAHQPQHF.